This TCR beta chain comes out of a study of identical twins listed by TCRdb under 2016. At the level of the whole study: To test whether fetal clonotypes persist, the study used deep sequencing on TCR alpha and beta repertoires from monozygotic twins, unrelated adults of various ages, and cord blood. To rule out contamination, replicate twin experiments were performed at different times with different library preparation protocols. Points the paper makes about the study in general: Zero-insertion analyses could be partly confounded by invariant T cells such as MAIT and iNKT, though diverse VJ usage argued against such confounding for most clonotypes. In beta out-of-frame sequences, excess twin sharing was weaker, because having fewer shared sequences lowered the signal-to-noise ratio. In monozygotic twins, recombination models systematically underestimated out-of-frame TCR alpha sharing, but the models matched the sharing seen between unrelated individuals. Abundant cord blood beta clonotypes had fewer insertions, young adult naive repertoires showed a similar but weaker trend, and memory repertoires showed no such trend. Compared with coincidental sharing between unrelated individuals, out-of-frame TCR alpha sequences shared between twins showed an excess of sequences with low generation probability. Because the same donors could not be followed over many years, conclusions were based on cross-sectional statistical analysis.

A few counts support this clonotype. What this receptor recognizes is not known. Within one base of it there is no much larger clone, and no base qualities were kept. Every donor was a healthy Caucasian. Preparation of the library involved 5' RACE. Sequencing was performed on an Illumina HiSeq 2000. A universal primer binding site was added through template switching, and the final cDNA carried a unique molecular identifier so that TCR cDNA molecules could be counted accurately. Specific primers in the conserved constant-segment region were used to synthesize first-strand cDNA for the TCR alpha and beta chains. To control for contamination, every cDNA library was double barcoded, receiving both a SMART-Mk sample barcode and Illumina barcodes. TruSeq adapter sequences along with Illumina sample barcodes were introduced in two successive PCR steps. The TCR alpha and beta cDNA libraries were sequenced on the Illumina HiSeq platform using custom primers. The paper's data handling went like this. MiGEC was used to process raw reads and extract unique molecular identifiers, and MiXCR was used to find CDR3 positions. Recombination models were inferred per individual with the repgenHMM and IGoR tools using an EM algorithm. The tcR package in R was used for shared clonotype analysis, with sharing normalized by the product of cloneset sizes. Out-of-frame nonproductive sequences were analyzed to study raw recombination free of thymic and clonal selection effects. TCRdb reworked the public reads: Q25 trimming with fastp, MiXCR clone assembly, productive beta chains retained. A single entry per CDR3 protein holds the most common genes and DNA from its merged rows. It is TCRdb's table, rather than the study itself, that gives the V and J calls and clone size. This sample gives 1.5 million or so distinct CDR3 sequences in total; 32% of them show up just once. Jointly, the top ten make up about 0.3% of the sample.

The source is a newborn girl in good health. The sample was cord blood.

The CDR3 protein sequence reads: CASSYLAGALQETQYF. The DNA sequence is given as TGTGCCAGCAGTTACTTAGCGGGAGCTCTTCAAGAGACCCAGTACTTC. The chain links TRBV28 with TRBJ2-5; 9 bases in between match TRBD2. Unmatched junction bases come to 8, with V trimmed by 4 bases and J by 2 bases. From the cysteine up to the phenylalanine, the CDR3 has a length of 16 residues. Just the 48-base CDR3 DNA is kept, in frame starting at base 1. Taken from the germline V gene, the CDR1 and CDR2 loops are MDHEN and SYDVKM.